The TCR beta chain under discussion was sequenced for a study of cytomegalovirus exposure and HLA in healthy donors (dated by TCRdb to 2017 to 2019). Study-wide context: According to an earlier analysis of around 600 of the donors, about 179 million T cells yielded some 120 million unique TCR beta sequences and about 280 Gb of sequence data. Roughly 300 gigabases of sequencing data and approximately 84 million unique TCR sequences were included in an early release covering 550 to 800 HLA-typed donors. Of the 300 to 500 genotyped donors, 65% to 90% were placed in the genetic ancestry cluster associated with self-reported Caucasian donors. The study was designed to test whether signatures of past pathogen exposure could be identified by cataloging public T cell receptors. The study profiled the T cell repertoires of about 720 subjects by immunosequencing and related them to cytomegalovirus serostatus. In addition to the first cohort of around 670 subjects, a separate validation cohort of 130 or so different subjects was used. To predict cytomegalovirus infection status, the study brought together high-throughput TCR immunosequencing, statistical association of individual TCRs with disease status, and machine learning. To study patterns of TCR occurrence, a later analysis re-analyzed previously published TCR beta repertoires from just over 650 donors and added high-resolution HLA genotyping. In the later analysis, no new phenotypic data were used to find candidate immune exposures; instead, reliance was placed on TCR beta sequences and their occurrence across donors. In an earlier analysis of a few hundred of the donors, high-throughput TCR beta sequencing was used to judge whether each TCR beta V gene segment behaved as functional or pseudogenic. Donor age, sex, ethnicity and CMV serostatus were compiled together with the repertoire data. A later genetic analysis used genome-wide SNP genotypes for about 60% of the roughly 700 donors, treating that subset as a discovery cohort. Every discovery cohort repertoire had been produced on one sequencing platform. Both class I and class II loci were covered by HLA typing, at four-digit resolution. The number of donors typed differed by locus, with 629-630 for A, B, C, DRB1 and DQB1, roughly 520 for DQA1, about 610 for DPA1, and some 470 for DPB1. Four to six DR-DQ haplotypes were handled as single units for association and clustering, since linkage in the cohort was strong. Among about 400 genotyped donors of the cohort, an average of roughly 230,000 unique TCR beta nucleotide sequences was sequenced per donor, of which roughly 17% were non-productive. Results and caveats for the whole study, not just this receptor: According to a later analysis, most CMV-associated TCR beta chains appeared to be HLA-restricted, and the HLA associations seemed to be driven largely by CMV exposure. The only immune exposure information available for the cohort was CMV serostatus. According to a later analysis, TCR association rates differed among HLA loci, with DRB1 alleles showing the most associated TCRs and HLA-C alleles showing the fewest. While some public TCRs were present in many individuals, most TCR sequences turned up only very rarely across donors. V-gene and J-gene trimming of TCR beta chains was associated with a missense DCLRE1C variant in a later genetic analysis, and the association was replicated in an independent cohort. Roughly uniform sequencing depth across donors was assumed in presence/absence analyses, although this assumption may not hold. In vitro tests confirmed that a few of the cytomegalovirus-associated TCR beta chains recognize cytomegalovirus antigens. When HLA alleles, especially DR and DQ, strongly co-occurred, TCR associations were difficult to assign to individual alleles. Some IMGT-functional V segments, including TRBV6-2 and TRBV6-3, could not be distinguished by the 87-base-pair reads and were therefore excluded. Broadly in line with IMGT annotations, most TCR beta V segments showed up in productive rearrangements about 87% or about 30% of the time in an earlier analysis of 450 to 750 of the donors. Compared with the roughly 670-donor mean, donors in an Asian-associated ancestry cluster had fewer N-insertions in productive TCRs, according to a later genetic analysis. A later analysis found that HLA-associated TCR beta chains were more clonally expanded and had lower generation probabilities than equally common non-associated chains. It was suggested by the authors that the approach could potentially be generalized to other disease states and immunological phenotypes. Because counts were too low, around 17 rarely observed V segments, including chromosome 9 orphons, were left out of the earlier analysis of about 500 of the donors. A cluster of highly shared sequence variants was judged likely to be a technical artifact of the sequencing pipeline. The classifier was reported to diagnose cytomegalovirus status with high specificity and sensitivity in both the original cohort and the validation cohort. Linkage disequilibrium might explain the correlated functional status among segregating V segments, but an unknown experimental factor could not be excluded. The study gave a list of under 200 TCR beta chains associated with cytomegalovirus. Specific HLA alleles were associated with 15,000 to 20,000 TCR beta sequences at a false discovery rate of 0.05 in a later analysis. This cohort had only TCR beta chains sequenced, and the lack of alpha or paired-chain data limited which features could be detected. According to a later analysis, parvovirus B19, influenza, CMV and Epstein-Barr virus appeared linked to several top co-occurrence clusters. A further reported finding was that TCR beta sequences accurately predicted the HLA-A and HLA-B alleles for most subjects in the first cohort. HLA typing was unavailable for some donors at each locus, so association tests used only the typed subset.

Receptors were amplified or captured by the immunoSEQ multiplex PCR assay. For the multiplex PCR, a mixture combining 60 forward primers for TCR Vbeta segments and 13 reverse primers for TCR Jbeta segments was used. A multiplex PCR assay on genomic DNA amplified the CDR3 region of rearranged TCR beta genes. On the Illumina HiSeq System, the amplified TCR beta libraries were sequenced as 87-base-pair reads. The paper's data handling went like this. In a later analysis, around 80 million unique TCR beta chains were counted across the approximately 640 repertoires, and roughly 11 million of these chains were shared by at least two donors. A nearest-neighbor algorithm error-corrected the raw reads and collapsed the reads into unique sequences, merging closely related sequences to remove PCR and sequencing errors. CDR3 sequences were aligned to IMGT reference sequences to assign V, D and J gene segments. For a sequence to be retained, a match of at least six nucleotides was required to both a V gene segment and a J gene segment. Rearrangements were called productive when the CDR3 lacked stop codons and stayed in frame with V and J; all others were non-productive. CDR3 was defined according to IMGT convention as the region running from the second conserved V-encoded cysteine to the conserved J-encoded phenylalanine. In an earlier analysis of 587 of the donors, sequences lacking an unambiguous match to a single V gene segment were excluded. In an earlier analysis of 587 of the donors, a V segment was called functional when productive rearrangements were above 56.7%, and segregating when the standard deviation between donors exceeded 5%. A statistical classification framework was built for diagnosing cytomegalovirus status from the catalog of TCR beta chain sequences. In a later analysis, TCR nucleotide sequences were compared against IMGT/GENE-DB human TR gene sequences so that V and J genes could be assigned. In a later analysis, CDR3 sequences and most-parsimonious VDJ recombination scenarios were assigned using the TCRdist pipeline. In a later analysis, every TCR beta chain was defined by the combination of its CDR3 amino acid sequence and its V-gene family, and reads without a unique V-gene family were dropped. In a later analysis, around 600 highly shared, low-generation-probability nucleotide sequences were removed to address suspected cross-contamination and a sequencing artifact. In a later analysis, a clonal expansion index was calculated for each public chain from normalized within-repertoire ranks of inferred template counts. In a later analysis, generation probabilities were computed with a VDJ recombination model fitted to out-of-frame rearrangements, and the resulting probabilities were checked against IGoR. In a later analysis, hypergeometric tests were used to score TCR-TCR, TCR-HLA and TCR-CMV co-occurrence, with a repertoire-size bias correction applied to TCR pairs. To estimate false discovery rates, a later analysis permuted the HLA or CMV assignments 20 times. In a later analysis, co-occurring TCRs were grouped with DBSCAN, and TCRdist sequence similarity was added when clustering was performed within HLA-allele-positive subsets. Co-occurrence clustering excluded repertoires with fewer than 30,000 or more than 120,000 public chains, plus five with anomalous nucleotide sharing. In TCRdb, the immuneACCESS table is reduced to in-frame sequences with V and J assigned. These tables do not hold every clone; where another copy was compared, an unresolved V gene accounts for under half, and the others remain unexplained. V, J and clone size reflect that table, while D and trimming were determined from the DNA. This sample's table contains more than 45,000 clones. The ten top clones hold roughly 4% of the sample.

Concerning this clone itself: This clone's antigen is unknown.

CDR3 length: 15 amino acids, cysteine to phenylalanine. Here the CDR3 DNA is all that survives: 45 bases in frame from base 1. Trimming leaves V shorter by 4 bases and J shorter by 3 bases, with the junction holding 9 bases beyond the gene matches. For CDR1 and CDR2, the germline V gene lists SGHRS and YFSETQ. The cohort consisted of 650 to 700 healthy bone marrow donors. At the time of sampling, every cohort member was nominally healthy, though immune exposures that went unrecorded were likely present. The donor was CMV seronegative and was included in the group of 352 seronegative cohort members. Each donor provided a peripheral blood sample, and peripheral blood mononuclear cells were used for TCR beta sequencing. Genomic DNA was extracted from the blood cell samples with the Qiagen DNeasy Blood Extraction Kit.

Source material: PBMCs. The chain uses TRBV5-1 and TRBJ2-7, with TRBD1 identical over 8 junction bases. This TCR derives from a male donor in good health and CMV-seronegative. This receptor carries the CDR3 CASSPQGAEFYEQYF. The DNA sequence reads TGCGCCAGCAGCCCGCAGGGGGCCGAGTTCTACGAGCAGTACTTC.